Below are 25 T cell receptor beta chains sequenced from a single sample in a study of immune evolution from preneoplasia to lung adenocarcinoma. Produced via immunoSEQ multiplex PCR; TCRdb's table is partial and in-frame only. The sample includes approximately 12,000 clones, roughly 85% of them seen just once. Sequenced: FFPE invasive lung adenocarcinoma tissue. These receptors came from a person between 65 and 80 years old with invasive lung adenocarcinoma.

The chain recombines TRBV7-9 with TRBJ1-2, with D possibly being TRBD1 (6 bases). Germline V gene lookup returns CDR1 SEHNR and CDR2 FQNEAQ (reference sequence). Trimming stripped 1 base from V and 3 bases from J, with 6 bases between. The CDR3 consists of 13 residues. The CDR3 nucleotides are TGTGCCAGCAGCTTAGAGGGGGACTATGGCTACACCTTC. Encoded protein: CASSLEGDYGYTF.

V gene TRBV30 combines with J gene TRBJ1-3; D call uncertain. This CDR3 region has 15 residues. Looked up from germline, CDR1 is GTSNPN and CDR2 is SVGIG (reference sequence). Trimming took 0 bases from V and 0 from J, leaving 9 bases between them. The CDR3 DNA reads as TGTGCCTGGAGTGTATTTCCGAGCTCTGGAAACACCATATATTTT. It yields the protein CAWSVFPSSGNTIYF.

This clone came up once. The V call is TRBV6-5, the J call TRBJ2-5; D unclear. The J call is in doubt because the DNA end fits TRBJ2-7 better. Germline CDR1 and CDR2: MNHEY and SVGAGI. CDR3 size: 11 residues. CDR3: CASSRGDEQYF. The CDR3, as DNA: TGTGCCAGCAGCAGAGGTGACGAGCAGTACTTC.

This chain connects TRBV7-2 to TRBJ2-3, with 9 bases lining up with TRBD1. Germline-derived CDR1 and CDR2 are SGHTA and FQGNSA. The CDR3 consists of 15 residues. Trimming at V came to 5 bases and at J to 6 bases, leaving 9 bases not matched to a gene. The CDR3 nucleotides are TGTGCCAGCAGCCCCCGGACAGGGGCCAGGGATACGCAGTATTTT. As protein: CASSPRTGARDTQYF. The whole variable domain, remainder taken from reference TRBV7-2 and TRBJ2-3, is GAGVSQSPSNKVTEKGKDVELRCDPISGHTALYWYRQSLGQGLEFLIYFQGNSAPDKSGLPSDRFSAERTGGSVSTLTIQRTQQEDSAVYLCASSPRTGARDTQYFGPGTRLTVL.

The chain combines TRBV29-1 with TRBJ2-3, with 8 bases lining up with TRBD2. The CDR3 loop spans 14 amino acids. The junction had 7 bases not matched to a gene; V was cut back by 3 bases and J by 5 bases. The germline CDR1 and CDR2 sequences are SQVTM and ANQGSEA. CDR3 in amino acids: CSVDTSGARDTQYF. The DNA of the CDR3 is TGCAGCGTTGATACTAGCGGAGCCAGAGATACGCAGTATTTT.

This chain uses TRBV30 with TRBJ2-5; 7 positions agree with TRBD2. This CDR3 spans 15 amino acids. Germline CDR1 and CDR2: GTSNPN and SVGIG (reference sequence). The J segment lost 4 bases and the V segment lost 0 bases, leaving 8 bases of the junction unmatched. CDR3 amino acids: CAWSVTGGRGETQYF. CDR3 nucleotide sequence: TGTGCCTGGAGTGTAACGGGGGGAAGGGGAGAGACCCAGTACTTC.

The rearrangement joins TRBV18 to TRBJ1-5; D is unresolved. There are 12 residues in the CDR3. The germline V and J ends were trimmed by 0 bases and 4 bases, with 1 base remaining between them. Per germline, CDR1 KGHSH and CDR2 LQKENI. CDR3 sequence reads: CASSPPNQPQHF. For the CDR3, the DNA is TGTGCCAGCTCACCACCGAATCAGCCCCAGCATTTT.

This CDR3 is CASSEAGMVAFF. The CDR3 DNA reads TGCGCCAGCAGCGAGGCAGGGATGGTCGCTTTCTTT. The chain combines TRBV5-1 with TRBJ1-1; a weak D match, TRBD1 (5 bases). V was pared by 4 bases and J by 11 bases, with 15 bases between. In germline, CDR1 is SGHRS, CDR2 YFSETQ. The CDR3 contains 12 residues.

This chain joins TRBV10-2 and TRBJ1-2; TRBD1 might be the D (5 bases). Germline-derived CDR1 and CDR2 are WSHSY and SAAADI. The CDR3 covers 11 residues. V was cut by 3 bases and J by 8 bases, with 7 bases left in between. The CDR3 region is CASSDRDGYTF. The CDR3 DNA reads as TGCGCCAGCAGTGACAGGGACGGCTACACCTTC.

In this sample, this clone turned up once. Without the conserved terminal phenylalanine or tryptophan, this CDR3 likely stems from a read error. Because the CDR3's place on the DNA is in doubt, the DNA is left out and the CDR3 is given as listed by TCRdb. This rearrangement joins TRBV6-1 to TRBJ1-1. Per germline, CDR1 MNHNS and CDR2 SASEGT. A total of 14 residues make up the CDR3, ends included. The CDR3 sequence is CASSEVGGRFGSAT.

The CDR3 DNA follows: TGTGCCAGTAGTATGACGGGGGCCCGCACAGATACGCAGTATTTT. Translation gives CASSMTGARTDTQYF. The chain uses TRBV19 and TRBJ2-3, with D possibly called TRBD1 or TRBD2 (6 bases each). Deletions cut 3 bases from V and 1 base from J, with 11 bases between. Germline CDR1 and CDR2: LNHDA and SQIVND (reference sequence). The CDR3 runs 15 residues. Combining the CDR3 with reference TRBV19 and TRBJ2-3 gives the whole variable domain DGGITQSPKYLFRKEGQNVTLSCEQNLNHDAMYWYRQDPGQGLRLIYYSQIVNDFQKGDIAEGYSVSREKKESFPLTVTSAQKNPTAFYLCASSMTGARTDTQYFGPGTRLTVL.

The J gene is TRBJ2-1, the V gene TRBV10-3, with D hard to call. V lost 5 bases to trimming and J lost 4 bases, with 6 bases between them. The CDR3 loop spans 12 amino acids. Germline CDR1 is ENHRY and CDR2 is SYGVKD. CDR3 sequence (DNA): TGTGCCATCAGTCGCACTTACAATGAGCAGTTCTTC. This sequence encodes CAISRTYNEQFF.

The V and J genes are TRBV6-1 and TRBJ2-3; 10 nucleotides line up with TRBD2. CDR1 and CDR2 from the germline V gene are MNHNS and SASEGT. Trimming at V came to 2 bases and at J to 6 bases, leaving 8 bases not matched to a gene. This CDR3 has 16 amino acids. The chain's CDR3 is CASSEFTSGTGDTQYF. The CDR3 region has the DNA TGTGCCAGCAGTGAATTTACTAGCGGGACTGGGGATACGCAGTATTTT.

The chain is built from TRBV30 and TRBJ1-2; tentative D call: TRBD1 (6 bases). V lost 5 bases to trimming and J lost 3 bases, with 13 bases between them. Looked up from germline, CDR1 is GTSNPN and CDR2 is SVGIG (reference sequence). This CDR3 contains 13 residues. The CDR3 DNA reads TGTGCCTGGCTTCAGGGGATTCACTATGGCTACACCTTC. Its protein is CAWLQGIHYGYTF.

V gene TRBV11-2 combines with J gene TRBJ2-5; maybe TRBD2 (6 bases). Germline values: CDR1 SGHAT, CDR2 FQNNGV. Between the trimmed V and J ends, which lost 0 bases and 5 bases, there was a span of 16 bases. The CDR3 extends over 16 amino acids. The DNA for the CDR3 is TGTGCCAGCAGCTTAGATCCTCCGGGAGTTGGGGAGACCCAGTACTTC. The encoded protein is CASSLDPPGVGETQYF.

The J gene is TRBJ2-7, the V gene TRBV5-6, with 9 bases fitting TRBD1. There are 15 residues in the CDR3. The V segment lost 4 bases and the J segment 3 bases; nucleotides outside the gene matches: 8. Germline lookup yields CDR1 SGHDT and CDR2 YYEEEE. The CDR3 protein is CASSLGQGMGYEQYF. CDR3 nucleotide sequence: TGTGCCAGCAGCCTGGGACAGGGCATGGGCTACGAGCAGTACTTC.

In its sample, this clone was seen a few times. The chain is built from TRBV18 and TRBJ2-1; 14 positions match TRBD2. V was clipped by 3 bases and J by 9 bases; unmatched bases: 7. The length of the CDR3 is 16 residues. The germline V gene has CDR1 KGHSH and CDR2 LQKENI. The CDR3: CASSPTSGRAGSEQFF. In DNA, the CDR3 is TGTGCCAGCTCACCGACTAGCGGGAGGGCCGGTAGTGAGCAGTTCTTC.

Only a few counts were recorded for this clone. The chain has TRBV4-1 and TRBJ2-1; tentative D call: TRBD2 (7 bases). CDR1 is MGHRA and CDR2 is YSYEKL in the germline V gene. The CDR3 runs to 14 residues. Trimming left V 4 bases short and J 7 bases short, with 14 bases between. This CDR3 reads CASSLGGPVNEQFF. DNA for the CDR3: TGCGCCAGCAGCCTCGGGGGGCCGGTGAATGAGCAGTTCTTC.

The chain recombines TRBV5-1 with TRBJ2-2; D is possibly TRBD1 (6 bases). The V gene's germline CDR1 is SGHRS and CDR2 YFSETQ. This CDR3 has 15 amino acids. V gave up 0 bases and J gave up 5 bases, with 11 bases separating them. The CDR3: CASSLEQGWTGELFF. The CDR3 nucleotides are TGCGCCAGCAGCTTGGAACAGGGTTGGACCGGGGAGCTGTTTTTT.

CDR3 sequence reads: CASSLAERGTGGEQFF. DNA for the CDR3: TGTGCCAGCAGCTTAGCTGAGCGGGGGACGGGTGGTGAGCAGTTCTTC. The chain combines TRBV7-8 with TRBJ2-1; the match to TRBD2 covers 8 bases. CDR3 length: 16 residues. Germline V gene lookup returns CDR1 SGHVS and CDR2 FQNEAQ. V shed 0 bases and J 9 bases; nucleotides not matched to a gene: 10.

The rearrangement links TRBV7-9 to TRBJ2-1; 8 positions agree with TRBD2. The CDR3 is 18 amino acids. Unmatched junction bases numbered 15, after V lost 4 bases and J lost 4 bases. The germline V gene encodes CDR1 SEHNR and CDR2 FQNEAQ (reference sequence). The CDR3 protein is CASSSGGSVGGRYNEQFF. DNA for the CDR3: TGTGCCAGCAGCTCTGGGGGGTCTGTAGGCGGGAGGTACAATGAGCAGTTCTTC.

The chain uses TRBV6-1 and TRBJ2-6, with D hard to call. This CDR3 has 10 residues. CDR1 is MNHNS and CDR2 is SASEGT in the germline V gene. Trimming cost V 6 bases and J 10 bases, with 4 bases left between them. The CDR3 sequence is CASSTNVLTF. CDR3 in DNA: TGTGCCAGCAGCACGAACGTCCTGACTTTC.

The chain is built from TRBV25-1 and TRBJ1-3, with 7 bases matching TRBD1. The CDR3 runs 17 residues. The germline CDR1 and CDR2 sequences are MGHDK and SYGVNS. The V gene end was trimmed by 4 bases and the J gene end by 2 bases; junction bases not matched to a gene: 11. CDR3 residues: CASSAPVTGQAGNTIYF. The DNA for the CDR3 is TGTGCCAGCAGTGCCCCCGTGACAGGGCAGGCTGGAAACACCATATATTTT.

The chain employs TRBV11-2 and TRBJ2-5, with a weak D call TRBD2 (5 bases). The CDR3 extends over 14 amino acids. The germline V and J ends were trimmed by 5 bases and 1 base, with 11 bases remaining between them. Germline CDR1 SGHAT, CDR2 FQNNGV. Here the CDR3 reads CASSPLARQETQYF. The CDR3 nucleotides are TGTGCCAGCAGCCCTCTAGCCCGCCAAGAGACCCAGTACTTC. The full variable domain, its missing parts supplied by reference TRBV11-2 and TRBJ2-5, is EAGVAQSPRYKIIEKRQSVAFWCNPISGHATLYWYQQILGQGPKLLIQFQNNGVVDDSQLPKDRFSAERLKGVDSTLKIQPAKLEDSAVYLCASSPLARQETQYFGPGTRLLVL.

V gene TRBV28 combines with J gene TRBJ1-4; D gene ambiguous. Deletions cut 6 bases from V and 8 bases from J, with 7 bases between. In germline, CDR1 is MDHEN, CDR2 SYDVKM. The CDR3 extends over 11 amino acids. CDR3: CASRLGEKLFF. The CDR3 DNA sequence: TGTGCCAGCAGGTTGGGAGAAAAACTGTTTTTT.